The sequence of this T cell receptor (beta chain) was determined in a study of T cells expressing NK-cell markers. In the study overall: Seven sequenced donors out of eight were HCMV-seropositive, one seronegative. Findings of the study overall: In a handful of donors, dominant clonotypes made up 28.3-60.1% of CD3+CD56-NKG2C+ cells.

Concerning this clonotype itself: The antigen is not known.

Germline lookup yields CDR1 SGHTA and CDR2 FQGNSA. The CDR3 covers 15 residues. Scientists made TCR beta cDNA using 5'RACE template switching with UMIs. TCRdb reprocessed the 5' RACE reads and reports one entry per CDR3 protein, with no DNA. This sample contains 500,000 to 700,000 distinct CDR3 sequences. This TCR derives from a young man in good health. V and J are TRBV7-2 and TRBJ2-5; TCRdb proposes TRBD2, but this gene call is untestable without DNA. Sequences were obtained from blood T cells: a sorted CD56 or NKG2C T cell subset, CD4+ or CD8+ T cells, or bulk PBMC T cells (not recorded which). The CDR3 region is CAGSTSGRAQETQYF.